This TCR beta chain was captured by sequencing in a study of shared clonotypes between healthy human individuals. Study-level information: Donors were a couple of women and a few men aged 18 to 49.

Germline V CDR1 and CDR2: MNHNS, SASEGT. The CDR3 runs 15 residues. The ends were cut back, 1 base at V and 5 bases at J, with 11 bases in the middle. Clones were read by immunoSEQ multiplex PCR, and TCRdb kept only the in-frame ones, dropping some. The sample consists of about 92,000 clones, over 40% of them appearing once. The chain employs TRBV6-1 and TRBJ1-4, with no clear D. The sample consisted of PBMCs. The sequence was collected from a woman aged 40 to 50 in good health. Some clones in this sample may be carry-over from other donors' samples. CDR3 in DNA: TGTGCCAGCAGTGAAGGGAGGCAGGAGAATGAAAAACTGTTTTTT. Translation gives CASSEGRQENEKLFF.